Listed here are 18 T cell receptor beta chains from one sample, sequenced in a study of radiotherapy plus CTLA-4 blockade in lung cancer. Here immunoSEQ multiplex PCR was the method, and the copy in TCRdb shows in-frame clones only, minus some. Altogether nearly 95,000 clones are present, roughly 85% being singletons, with the ten largest covering about 23%. The specimen was peripheral blood, collected from a patient treated with radiotherapy plus ipilimumab. The receptor set was obtained from a human donor with non-small cell lung cancer that progressed on radiotherapy plus ipilimumab.

The V and J genes are TRBV7-3 and TRBJ2-7, with D possibly being TRBD2 (5 bases). V was trimmed by 2 bases and J by 5 bases, leaving 13 bases between them. Germline V gene data show CDR1 as SGHTA and CDR2 as FQGTGA. This CDR3 is built from 14 residues. DNA of the CDR3: TGTGCCAGCAGCTTAGAGGGCCCTAGAGACGAGCAGTACGTC. This gives the protein CASSLEGPRDEQYV.

The chain has TRBV2 and TRBJ2-3; D is uncertain. CDR1 and CDR2 (germline): SNHLY, FYNNEI. V lost 4 bases, J lost 2 bases, and 4 bases lay in between. The CDR3 consists of 12 residues. CDR3 nucleotides: TGTGCCAGCAGTGCAGTCACAGATACGCAGTATTTT. This translates into CASSAVTDTQYF.

The chain recombines TRBV4-1 with TRBJ2-7, with 12 bases identical to TRBD2. The CDR3 covers 18 residues. Losses at the gene ends were 4 bases for V and 0 bases for J; bases not matched to a gene: 10. CDR1 and CDR2 (germline): MGHRA, YSYEKL. The CDR3 sequence is CASSLGTSGLRSSYEQYF. In DNA, the CDR3 is TGCGCCAGCAGCCTTGGGACTAGCGGGCTCAGGAGCTCCTACGAGCAGTACTTC.

V gene TRBV5-1 combines with J gene TRBJ2-3; TRBD2 aligns across 10 bases. The CDR3 runs to 15 residues. The V and J ends lost 3 bases and 1 base, in that order; junction bases with no gene match: 2. CDR1 SGHRS and CDR2 YFSETQ come from the germline V gene. CDR3 region: CASSYLAGGTDTQYF. The CDR3 DNA reads TGCGCCAGCAGCTACCTAGCGGGAGGCACAGATACGCAGTATTTT.

The V gene is TRBV29-1, the J gene TRBJ1-1, with unresolved D. Germline CDR1 SQVTM, CDR2 ANQGSEA. V was pared by 7 bases and J by 0 bases, with 12 bases between. The CDR3 is 13 amino acids. CDR3: CSGLEGLNTEAFF. DNA for the CDR3: TGCAGCGGCCTGGAAGGTTTGAACACTGAAGCTTTCTTT.

The CDR3 sequence is CASSSDRSTEAFF. The CDR3 bases are TGCGCCAGCAGCTCGGACAGGTCCACTGAAGCTTTCTTT. This sequence joins TRBV5-1 and TRBJ1-1; 7 nucleotides match TRBD1. V was clipped by 3 bases and J by 4 bases; unmatched bases: 3. Germline CDR1 reads SGHRS; CDR2 reads YFSETQ. This CDR3 has 13 residues. Together with reference TRBV5-1 and TRBJ1-1, the CDR3 gives the full variable domain: KAGVTQTPRYLIKTRGQQVTLSCSPISGHRSVSWYQQTPGQGLQFLFEYFSETQRNKGNFPGRFSGRQFSNSRSEMNVSTLELGDSALYLCASSSDRSTEAFFGQGTRLTVV.

The V gene is TRBV19, the J gene TRBJ2-2; D is ambiguous. The germline V and J ends were trimmed by 5 bases and 3 bases, with 10 bases remaining between them. In germline, CDR1 is LNHDA, CDR2 SQIVND (reference sequence). The CDR3 sequence is 14 residues long. The CDR3 DNA reads as TGTGCCAGTAGTGCAAGTCTGGACACCGGGGAGCTGTTTTTT. It yields the protein CASSASLDTGELFF.

The chain is built from TRBV27 and TRBJ1-1, with 7 bases matching TRBD1. Trimming removed 6 bases from V and 4 bases from J; junction bases left unmatched: 5. The germline CDR1 and CDR2 sequences are MNHEY and SMNVEV (reference sequence). There are 13 residues in the CDR3. The DNA for the CDR3 is TGTGCCAGCAGCCCTAACAGGGGCACTGAAGCTTTCTTT. Amino acid sequence: CASSPNRGTEAFF.

The CDR3 DNA reads TGTGCCAGCAGCGTACAGGGTGCTAATGAAAAACTGTTTTTT. It yields the protein CASSVQGANEKLFF. This sequence joins TRBV9 and TRBJ1-4; maybe TRBD1 (5 bases). The germline V and J ends were trimmed by 1 base and 3 bases, with 7 bases remaining between them. Germline-derived CDR1 and CDR2 are SGDLS and YYNGEE. The CDR3 extends over 14 amino acids.

The rearrangement uses TRBV5-8 and TRBJ1-5, with TRBD1 as a possible D gene (5 bases). The CDR3 spans 13 residues. Germline V gene lookup returns CDR1 SGHTS and CDR2 YDEGEE. Trimming left V 2 bases short and J 8 bases short, with 11 bases between. CDR3 loop: CASSLNRQEPQHF. As DNA, the CDR3 is TGTGCCAGCAGCTTAAACAGGCAAGAGCCCCAGCATTTT.

Written as DNA, the CDR3 is TGCGCCAGCAGCGGGACAGCCTTGTACACTGAAGCTTTCTTT. It translates to CASSGTALYTEAFF. The V gene is TRBV5-1, the J gene TRBJ1-1; the match to TRBD1 covers 7 bases. The CDR3 covers 14 residues. Germline V CDR1 and CDR2: SGHRS, YFSETQ. V dropped 4 bases and J dropped 3; count of bases not matched to a gene: 6.

The CDR3 DNA follows: TGTGCCAGCAGCTTAGCGTACAGCCGGACGAGGAATGAGCAGTTCTTC. As protein: CASSLAYSRTRNEQFF. The chain employs TRBV7-8 and TRBJ2-1; D ambiguous. The germline gives CDR1 SGHVS, CDR2 FQNEAQ. Trimming left V 0 bases short and J 7 bases short, with 16 bases between. The CDR3 has 16 residues.

In its sample, this clone was seen once. The chain combines TRBV25-1 with TRBJ2-7, with 13 nucleotides matching TRBD2. The J segment lost 6 bases and the V segment lost 3 bases, leaving 8 bases of the junction unmatched. The germline CDR1 and CDR2 sequences are MGHDK and SYGVNS. The CDR3 loop spans 16 amino acids. The CDR3 bases are TGTGCCAGCAGTGATCGACGGACTAGCGGGAGATTCGAGCAGTACTTC. Amino acid sequence: CASSDRRTSGRFEQYF.

The chain employs TRBV7-3 and TRBJ2-3; D is perhaps TRBD2 (5 bases). V was clipped by 0 bases and J by 1 base, with 8 bases between them. Germline V gene data show CDR1 as SGHTA and CDR2 as FQGTGA. This CDR3 has 15 amino acids. CDR3 in DNA: TGTGCCAGCAGCTTAACGGGAGCGGGCACAGATACGCAGTATTTT. Encoded protein: CASSLTGAGTDTQYF.

J is TRBJ1-5 and V is TRBV7-8, with D possibly TRBD1 on 6 matching bases. Trimming removed 10 bases at V and 3 bases at J, with 16 bases between. The germline V gene has CDR1 SGHVS and CDR2 FQNEAQ. The CDR3 contains 14 residues. The CDR3 reads CATGSGTINQPQHF. The DNA of the CDR3 is TGTGCCACCGGATCCGGGACAATCAATCAGCCCCAGCATTTT.

The CDR3 region has the DNA TGTGCCAGCAAGCGTTCGGAAAGCTCCTACAATGAGCAGTTCTTC. This encodes CASKRSESSYNEQFF. The rearrangement uses TRBV6-5 and TRBJ2-1; D is uncertain. Germline assignment: CDR1 MNHEY and CDR2 SVGAGI. Trimming pared 7 bases from V and 0 bases from J, leaving 13 bases between. This CDR3 contains 15 residues.

The chain is built from TRBV28 and TRBJ2-5; D might be TRBD1 or TRBD2, each matching 5 bases. Per the germline V gene, CDR1 is MDHEN and CDR2 is SYDVKM. Deletions cut 6 bases from V and 2 bases from J, with 13 bases between. The CDR3 extends over 14 amino acids. For the CDR3, the DNA is TGTGCCAGCAGAGCCGGGGACGGACAAGAGACCCAGTACTTC. Its protein product is CASRAGDGQETQYF.

This clone turned up a few times. The rearrangement uses TRBV7-9 and TRBJ2-1; 8 nucleotides line up with TRBD1. This CDR3 spans 15 amino acids. The germline gives CDR1 SEHNR, CDR2 FQNEAQ (reference sequence). V trimming: 1 base; J trimming: 7 bases; junction bases outside the gene matches: 6. CDR3 residues: CASSLGTGLRNEQFF. In DNA, the CDR3 is TGTGCCAGCAGCTTAGGGACAGGGCTCAGGAATGAGCAGTTCTTC.